The 30 T cell receptor beta chains given below trace back to one sample, sequenced in a study of cytomegalovirus exposure and HLA in healthy donors. It was with 60 Vbeta and 13 Jbeta primers that the PCR ran. The method was immunoSEQ multiplex PCR; TCRdb's version includes in-frame clones alone and lacks a portion of them. The sample records 100,000 to 150,000 clones, roughly 80% being singletons. The source material was PBMCs. The receptors shown here come from a female donor in good health and CMV-seronegative.

J is TRBJ2-7 and V is TRBV28; 9 bases agree with TRBD1. The V gene's germline CDR1 is MDHEN and CDR2 SYDVKM. Trimming at V came to 5 bases and at J to 2 bases, leaving 10 bases not matched to a gene. The CDR3 totals 16 residues. The CDR3 loop reads CASSPSLGQGAYEQYF. Written as DNA, the CDR3 is TGTGCCAGCAGTCCCAGCCTGGGACAGGGAGCCTACGAGCAGTACTTC.

Turning to this clone: Additional DNA sequences in this sample encode the identical CDR3. J is TRBJ2-1 and V is TRBV5-1, with TRBD2 identical over 9 bases. Germline CDR1 SGHRS, CDR2 YFSETQ. With V trimmed by 6 bases and J by 2 bases, 12 bases remained unmatched. The CDR3 consists of 17 residues. CDR3 residues: CASNNRPSGIAYNEQFF. DNA for the CDR3: TGCGCCAGCAACAATCGACCTAGCGGGATCGCCTACAATGAGCAGTTCTTC.

The CDR3 sequence: CASSAVAREKLFF. CDR3 DNA: TGTGCCAGCAGCGCAGTAGCCCGCGAAAAACTGTTTTTT. V gene TRBV7-2 combines with J gene TRBJ1-4; D gene uncertain. Germline V gives CDR1 SGHTA, CDR2 FQGNSA. V was cut by 5 bases and J by 8 bases, with 12 bases left in between. CDR3 length: 13 amino acids.

The genes are TRBV10-1 and TRBJ1-3; D ambiguous. CDR1 and CDR2 from the germline V gene are WNHNN and SYGVQD (reference sequence). V lost 4 bases, J lost 0 bases, and 10 bases lay in between. The CDR3 runs 15 residues. The CDR3 sequence is CASSANGLSGNTIYF. CDR3 in DNA: TGCGCCAGCAGTGCGAACGGACTCTCTGGAAACACCATATATTTT.

The rearrangement joins TRBV7-4 to TRBJ2-7; D unclear. The CDR3 spans 16 residues. CDR1 and CDR2 (germline): SGHVT, SQSDAQ. V lost 1 base to trimming and J lost 3 bases, with 16 bases between them. The CDR3 bases are TGTGCCAGCAGCTTAGAGGTGAGTACAGCAAACTACGAGCAGTACTTC. It specifies CASSLEVSTANYEQYF.

J is TRBJ2-1 and V is TRBV18; TRBD2 matches at 8 bases. The CDR3 has 15 amino acids. CDR1 and CDR2 (germline): KGHSH, LQKENI. V dropped 0 bases and J dropped 6; count of bases not matched to a gene: 4. For the CDR3, the DNA is TGTGCCAGCTCACCACCGGTTCGGGGGGGCAATGAGCAGTTCTTC. Protein product: CASSPPVRGGNEQFF.

The chain uses TRBV15 and TRBJ1-4, with 9 bases aligning to TRBD1. Per germline, CDR1 LNHNV and CDR2 YYDKDF (reference sequence). CDR3 length equals 14 residues. J lost 15 bases, V lost 4 bases, and 12 bases had no gene match. The CDR3 spells CATSNYRGPALLFF. The DNA for the CDR3 is TGTGCCACCAGCAATTACAGGGGGCCGGCCCTCTTGTTTTTT.

The rearrangement uses TRBV5-1 and TRBJ2-7; maybe TRBD1 (6 bases). CDR3 size: 14 residues. Per the germline V gene, CDR1 is SGHRS and CDR2 is YFSETQ. Between the trimmed V and J ends, which lost 4 bases and 2 bases, there was a span of 13 bases. The CDR3 bases are TGCGCCAGCAGCAGGACAGTAGGAGCCTACGAGCAGTACTTC. This translates into CASSRTVGAYEQYF.

The V gene is TRBV7-2, the J gene TRBJ2-5; D call uncertain. Trimming left V 5 bases short and J 5 bases short, with 12 bases between. The CDR3 spans 13 residues. Germline V CDR1 and CDR2: SGHTA, FQGNSA. The CDR3 loop is CASSTEQWETQYF. The CDR3, as DNA: TGTGCCAGCAGCACAGAGCAATGGGAGACCCAGTACTTC. Full variable domain (missing parts from reference TRBV7-2 and TRBJ2-5): GAGVSQSPSNKVTEKGKDVELRCDPISGHTALYWYRQSLGQGLEFLIYFQGNSAPDKSGLPSDRFSAERTGGSVSTLTIQRTQQEDSAVYLCASSTEQWETQYFGPGTRLLVL.

The V call is TRBV27, the J call TRBJ2-7; D call uncertain. This CDR3 is built from 11 residues. Per germline, CDR1 MNHEY and CDR2 SMNVEV (reference sequence). With 4 bases removed from V and 3 bases from J, the gap between germline ends came to 4 bases. This CDR3 reads CASSSFYEQYF. CDR3 DNA sequence: TGTGCCAGCAGTTCTTTCTACGAGCAGTACTTC.

This clone was detected only a few times. J is TRBJ1-5 and V is TRBV10-3; 7 nucleotides line up with TRBD1. The CDR3 has 13 residues. V dropped 8 bases and J dropped 6; count of bases not matched to a gene: 7. Germline CDR1 is ENHRY and CDR2 is SYGVKD. Here the CDR3 DNA reads TGTGCCATCGGGACAGATGCGAGTCAGCCCCAGCATTTT. Its translation: CAIGTDASQPQHF.

The V and J genes are TRBV5-1 and TRBJ1-3; D call uncertain. Trimming left V 2 bases short and J 0 bases short, with 15 bases between. Germline CDR1 reads SGHRS; CDR2 reads YFSETQ. The CDR3 has 17 residues. The CDR3 is CASSFSGTAASGNTIYF. Written as DNA, the CDR3 is TGCGCCAGCAGCTTTAGCGGCACCGCGGCCTCTGGAAACACCATATATTTT.

The chain carries TRBV7-9 and TRBJ1-1; D ambiguous. The CDR3 totals 13 residues. Germline assignment: CDR1 SEHNR and CDR2 FQNEAQ (reference sequence). The germline V and J ends were trimmed by 4 bases and 0 bases, with 6 bases remaining between them. The CDR3: CASSSGLNTEAFF. Written as DNA, the CDR3 is TGTGCCAGCAGCTCAGGATTGAACACTGAAGCTTTCTTT.

The gene calls are TRBV2 and TRBJ1-2; 10 bases align to TRBD1. The CDR3 contains 16 residues. J lost 4 bases, V lost 2 bases, and 7 bases had no gene match. CDR1 and CDR2 (germline): SNHLY, FYNNEI. This CDR3 reads CASSESDRGIGYGYTF. CDR3 DNA sequence: TGTGCCAGCAGTGAATCGGACAGGGGGATCGGCTATGGCTACACCTTC.

The chain employs TRBV9 and TRBJ2-7; TRBD1 agrees at 9 bases. V lost 2 bases and J lost 4; bases outside the gene matches: 1. The CDR3 covers 13 residues. Per germline, CDR1 SGDLS and CDR2 YYNGEE. Here the CDR3 DNA reads TGTGCCAGCAGCGTTGACAGGGGGTACGAGCAGTACTTC. Protein: CASSVDRGYEQYF.

CDR3 in amino acids: CSVEAGANTEAFF. The CDR3 DNA sequence: TGCAGCGTTGAAGCAGGGGCGAACACTGAAGCTTTCTTT. The chain is built from TRBV29-1 and TRBJ1-1, with a tentative D call TRBD1 (6 bases). Germline loops: CDR1 SQVTM, CDR2 ANQGSEA. Between the trimmed V and J ends, which lost 1 base and 1 base, there was a span of 7 bases. The CDR3 extends over 13 amino acids.

This clone was counted between two and nine times. This chain connects TRBV6-1 to TRBJ1-4; the D gene is possibly TRBD1 (6 bases). Trimming cost V 0 bases and J 7 bases, with 12 bases left between them. The CDR3 has 15 residues. Per the germline V gene, CDR1 is MNHNS and CDR2 is SASEGT. DNA of the CDR3: TGTGCCAGCAGTGAAGCCGACAGGCTGGGTGAAAAACTGTTTTTT. It codes for CASSEADRLGEKLFF.

This rearrangement joins TRBV6-5 to TRBJ1-1; D may be TRBD1 (6 bases). The ends were cut back, 4 bases at V and 3 bases at J, with 12 bases in the middle. The CDR3 is made up of 14 amino acids. CDR1 is MNHEY, CDR2 SVGAGI, per germline. CDR3 residues: CASSSQGGDTEAFF. Written as DNA, the CDR3 is TGTGCCAGCAGTTCACAGGGTGGGGACACTGAAGCTTTCTTT.

This clone appeared once. Mismatch with germline at one junction end may stem from a read error. The chain joins TRBV7-9 to TRBJ2-7, with TRBD2 matching over 10 bases. CDR3 size: 16 residues. Germline V lookup: CDR1 SEHNR, CDR2 FQNEAQ (reference sequence). The CDR3 DNA is TGTTCCAGCAGCCCGCGGACTAGCGGTCCACTCTACGAGCAGTACTTC. Residues: CSSSPRTSGPLYEQYF.

The table lists this clone with a count of one. This chain connects TRBV7-2 to TRBJ1-1, with 10 positions matching TRBD1. The CDR3 has 13 residues. V lost 1 base to trimming and J lost 12 bases; unmatched junction nucleotides: 5. Germline CDR1 reads SGHTA; CDR2 reads FQGNSA. CDR3: CASSLVGDRGPFF. The DNA of the CDR3 is TGTGCCAGCAGCTTAGTGGGCGACAGGGGGCCTTTCTTT. The complete variable domain, with remaining parts taken from reference TRBV7-2 and TRBJ1-1, reads GAGVSQSPSNKVTEKGKDVELRCDPISGHTALYWYRQSLGQGLEFLIYFQGNSAPDKSGLPSDRFSAERTGGSVSTLTIQRTQQEDSAVYLCASSLVGDRGPFFGQGTRLTVV.

This sequence joins TRBV9 and TRBJ1-5; no reliable D call. V was shortened by 3 bases and J by 11 bases, with 18 bases between the two germline ends. CDR3 length: 14 amino acids. Germline CDR1 is SGDLS and CDR2 is YYNGEE. CDR3 protein: CASSAAGGGSAQHF. CDR3 DNA: TGTGCCAGCAGCGCGGCGGGTGGAGGGTCAGCCCAGCATTTT.

The chain combines TRBV5-6 with TRBJ2-7; TRBD1 agrees at 7 bases. This CDR3 has 15 amino acids. V shed 0 bases and J 3 bases; nucleotides not matched to a gene: 6. CDR1 is SGHDT and CDR2 is YYEEEE in the germline V gene. The CDR3 DNA reads as TGTGCCAGCAGCTTGGGAGCCCCAGGGGGCTACGAGCAGTACTTC. Translating it yields CASSLGAPGGYEQYF.

This clone was recorded a few times. The V call is TRBV5-1, the J call TRBJ1-1, with D possibly matching TRBD1 (6 bases). The germline V gene encodes CDR1 SGHRS and CDR2 YFSETQ. V lost 3 bases and J 1 base, leaving 10 bases between the germline ends. This CDR3 has 14 amino acids. The CDR3 nucleotides are TGCGCCAGCAGCTCCCAGGGGCAGAACACTGAAGCTTTCTTT. Translation: CASSSQGQNTEAFF.

Only one count was recorded for this clone. V is TRBV27 and J is TRBJ1-5; 7 positions agree with TRBD1. This CDR3 spans 15 amino acids. From germline, CDR1 is MNHEY and CDR2 SMNVEV (reference sequence). The junction had 4 bases not matched to a gene; V was cut back by 4 bases and J by 1 base. The chain's CDR3 is CASSSTGWSNQPQHF. The CDR3, as DNA: TGTGCCAGCAGTTCGACAGGGTGGAGCAATCAGCCCCAGCATTTT.

The rearrangement links TRBV15 to TRBJ1-6; TRBD1 might be the D (5 bases). This CDR3 contains 15 residues. V lost 0 bases, J lost 6 bases, and 9 bases lay in between. Germline CDR1 and CDR2: LNHNV and YYDKDF (reference sequence). CDR3 in amino acids: CATSRDLTVNSPLHF. Here the CDR3 DNA reads TGTGCCACCAGCAGAGATCTGACAGTTAATTCACCCCTCCACTTT. The full variable domain, its missing parts supplied by reference TRBV15 and TRBJ1-6, is DAMVIQNPRYQVTQFGKPVTLSCSQTLNHNVMYWYQQKSSQAPKLLFHYYDKDFNNEADTPDNFQSRRPNTSFCFLDIRSPGLGDTAMYLCATSRDLTVNSPLHFGNGTRLTVT.

The chain links TRBV5-1 to TRBJ2-3, with D tentatively TRBD1 (6 bases). The CDR3 has 17 amino acids. Trimming took 1 base from V and 4 from J, leaving 19 bases between them. Germline-derived CDR1 and CDR2 are SGHRS and YFSETQ. The CDR3 coding sequence is TGCGCCAGCAGCTTGCCTGCTGGGACACTTCCCCCAGATACGCAGTATTTT. This gives the protein CASSLPAGTLPPDTQYF.

The chain couples TRBV29-1 to TRBJ2-7; 11 positions agree with TRBD1. V lost 6 bases and J lost 4; bases outside the gene matches: 17. Germline-derived CDR1 and CDR2 are SQVTM and ANQGSEA. The CDR3 has 17 amino acids. CDR3 sequence: CSVLRDRGFSGLYEQYF. The CDR3 DNA follows: TGCAGCGTGCTCAGGGACAGGGGGTTTAGTGGTCTATACGAGCAGTACTTC.

By sample share, this clone is medium-sized. This chain links TRBV6-4 with TRBJ2-2, with 11 nucleotides matching TRBD2. CDR1 is MRHNA and CDR2 is SNTAGT in the germline V gene. The junction had 3 bases not matched to a gene; V was cut back by 0 bases and J by 3 bases. The CDR3 loop spans 17 amino acids. Written as DNA, the CDR3 is TGTGCCAGCAGTGACTCAGGACTAGCGGGCCACACCGGGGAGCTGTTTTTT. This codes for CASSDSGLAGHTGELFF.

This chain joins TRBV28 and TRBJ2-3, with D possibly being TRBD1 (5 bases). CDR1 MDHEN and CDR2 SYDVKM come from the germline V gene. The length of the CDR3 is 20 residues. Between the trimmed V and J ends, which lost 3 bases and 1 base, there was a span of 26 bases. Here the CDR3 reads CASSFWGACGAACGTDTQYF. The CDR3 DNA sequence: TGTGCCAGCAGTTTTTGGGGCGCCTGTGGCGCAGCTTGCGGCACAGATACGCAGTATTTT.

The rearrangement joins TRBV27 to TRBJ2-3, with 15 bases that match TRBD2. Germline-derived CDR1 and CDR2 are MNHEY and SMNVEV (reference sequence). Trimming took 8 bases from V and 0 from J; bases not matched to a gene: 12. The length of the CDR3 is 19 residues. CDR3 bases: TGTGCCAGCTTGGGGACTAGCGGGAGGTTGGATGTTAGCACAGATACGCAGTATTTT. Protein: CASLGTSGRLDVSTDTQYF.